This TCR beta chain is drawn from a study of CD8 T cells in ankylosing spondylitis. Findings of the study overall: Ankylosing spondylitis blood appeared to carry a characteristic TCR beta motif of roughly 8 highly homologous variants.

Turning to this clonotype: The antigen is unknown.

TCRdb re-analysed the 5' RACE reads in MiXCR, keeping a single row per CDR3 protein. The sample shows about 330,000 distinct CDR3 sequences, approximately 8% of them seen only once. V gave up 5 bases and J gave up 1 base; unmatched junction bases: 8. CDR3 length equals 16 residues. In germline, CDR1 is SEHNR, CDR2 FQNEAQ (reference sequence). The V gene is TRBV7-9, the J gene TRBJ2-7; 10 bases are a match to TRBD1. The receptor comes from a male donor with ankylosing spondylitis. The sample was blood, either unsorted or a sorted T cell fraction (not recorded which). The CDR3 region is CASSPPGTGVSYEQYF. CDR3 nucleotide sequence: TGTGCCAGCAGCCCACCCGGGACAGGGGTTTCCTACGAGCAGTACTTC.